This TCR beta chain was profiled in a study of T cell clusters in autoimmune cytopenias. Roughly 38,000 genome equivalents of blood DNA were amplified for TRB. Multiplex touch-down PCR amplified TRB using TRB-A and TRB-B pools in one tube. With the multiplex PCR reads reprocessed, TCRdb shows one record per CDR3 protein and no DNA. Its clone listing holds around 4,200 distinct CDR3 sequences. Overall study results and limits: No experiment has yet validated the function of the T cell clusters defined in silico. TRB repertoire shifts in secondary cytopenia and chronic lymphocytic leukemia mostly reflected lymphoma, not autoimmunity. Primary autoimmune cytopenia patients seemingly lacked the physiological T cell clusters found in healthy donors.

Regarding this clonotype: Its specificity is not known.

This sequence originates from a human donor with an autoimmune cytopenia or autoimmune hepatitis (not recorded which). Sample: peripheral blood.

The CDR3 here is CSARASGITDTQYF. The rearrangement links TRBV20-1 to TRBJ2-3; as DNA is missing, the TRBD2 call by TCRdb cannot be tested. Germline V lookup: CDR1 DFQATT, CDR2 SNEGSKA (reference sequence). The CDR3 is 14 residues long.